A single sample is the source of the 11 T cell receptor beta chains below, sequenced in a study of shared clonotypes between healthy human individuals. Profiling relied on immunoSEQ multiplex PCR, and the TCRdb table lists in-frame clones only, not all of them. This table has 500,000 or so clones, 95% to 97% appearing once. The sample comprised naive CD4+ T cells sorted from blood. Subset meaning: CD45RA+ positively selected. The receptors originated from a woman aged 25 to 45 in good health.

The chain carries TRBV19 and TRBJ2-5, with unresolved D. V lost 6 bases to trimming and J lost 5 bases, with 10 bases between them. This CDR3 has 12 amino acids. Germline-derived CDR1 and CDR2 are LNHDA and SQIVND (reference sequence). The CDR3 is CASSRGRETQYF. The CDR3 nucleotides are TGTGCCAGTAGCAGAGGCAGGGAGACCCAGTACTTC. Using reference TRBV19 and TRBJ2-5 for the parts outside the CDR3, the full variable domain is DGGITQSPKYLFRKEGQNVTLSCEQNLNHDAMYWYRQDPGQGLRLIYYSQIVNDFQKGDIAEGYSVSREKKESFPLTVTSAQKNPTAFYLCASSRGRETQYFGPGTRLLVL.

V gene TRBV7-9 combines with J gene TRBJ2-7; 7 bases are shared with TRBD1. The V gene end was trimmed by 2 bases and the J gene end by 2 bases; junction bases not matched to a gene: 18. The CDR3 extends over 19 amino acids. Germline loops: CDR1 SEHNR, CDR2 FQNEAQ (reference sequence). The CDR3 protein is CASSLMSALSGTAPYEQYF. For the CDR3, the DNA is TGTGCCAGCAGCTTAATGAGTGCCCTTAGTGGGACAGCTCCCTACGAGCAGTACTTC.

V and J are TRBV19 and TRBJ1-3; D not resolved. CDR3 length: 16 residues. Trimming removed 2 bases at V and 1 base at J, with 12 bases between. Germline CDR1 is LNHDA and CDR2 is SQIVND (reference sequence). The CDR3 region is CASSITGSLSGNTIYF. Written as DNA, the CDR3 is TGTGCCAGTAGTATAACGGGCAGCCTATCTGGAAACACCATATATTTT.

The CDR3 DNA sequence: TGCAGCGTGCCGGTTGGGAAAATGAACACTGAAGCTTTCTTT. It specifies CSVPVGKMNTEAFF. V and J are TRBV29-1 and TRBJ1-1; D not resolved. Germline lookup yields CDR1 SQVTM and CDR2 ANQGSEA. Trimming shortened V by 6 bases and J by 0 bases, and 14 bases separated the two germline ends. This CDR3 is 14 amino acids long.

This chain connects TRBV21-1 to TRBJ2-2; the D call in the table, TRBD1, was not verified against the DNA. TRBV21-1 is a documented pseudogene. The CDR3 is 18 residues long. CDR3 sequence: CASSKSTVQGRVTGELFF. CDR3 sequence (DNA): TGTGCCAGCAGCAAATCAACAGTGCAGGGGCGGGTCACCGGGGAGCTGTTTTTT.

Note on this clone: The identical CDR3 is also encoded by other nucleotide sequences in the sample. V gene TRBV5-1 combines with J gene TRBJ1-4; 9 bases map to TRBD1. This CDR3 has 14 residues. Trimming cost V 5 bases and J 5 bases; bases outside gene matches: 4. Germline loops: CDR1 SGHRS, CDR2 YFSETQ. CDR3 in DNA: TGCGCCAGCAGTGTGGGACAGGGAAATGAAAAACTGTTTTTT. Translated: CASSVGQGNEKLFF. Full variable domain (remainder filled in from reference TRBV5-1 and TRBJ1-4): KAGVTQTPRYLIKTRGQQVTLSCSPISGHRSVSWYQQTPGQGLQFLFEYFSETQRNKGNFPGRFSGRQFSNSRSEMNVSTLELGDSALYLCASSVGQGNEKLFFGSGTQLSVL.

The J gene is TRBJ2-2, the V gene TRBV12-5; tentatively, D is TRBD2 (5 bases). Germline lookup yields CDR1 LGHNT and CDR2 FRNRAP. The CDR3 runs to 14 residues. Trimming shortened V by 6 bases and J by 8 bases, and 16 bases separated the two germline ends. CDR3 coding DNA: TGTGCTAGTGGCCTTCTAACCACGGGGGGGGAGCTGTTTTTT. Translating gives CASGLLTTGGELFF.

V and J are TRBV2 and TRBJ2-7; D call uncertain. Trimming took off 4 bases at V and 13 bases at J, with 20 bases between the two ends. CDR3 length: 13 residues. Germline CDR1 SNHLY, CDR2 FYNNEI. CDR3 nucleotides: TGTGCCAGCAGTGGGACCCGGGCCCCTTTTAATTACTTC. Its protein is CASSGTRAPFNYF.

The chain couples TRBV5-4 to TRBJ2-5, with D perhaps matching TRBD2 (6 bases). The J call is uncertain, as TRBJ2-7 better fits the DNA end. Germline V gene data show CDR1 as SGHNT and CDR2 as YYREEE (reference sequence). The CDR3 covers 15 residues. CDR3 sequence: CASQRGLGGDYEQYF. Here the CDR3 DNA reads TGTGCCAGTCAGCGCGGCCTCGGGGGAGACTACGAGCAGTACTTC.

J is TRBJ1-2 and V is TRBV19, with D possibly being TRBD1 (6 bases). The length of the CDR3 is 14 residues. V was cut by 3 bases and J by 5 bases, with 13 bases left in between. CDR1 is LNHDA and CDR2 is SQIVND in the germline V gene (reference sequence). Here the CDR3 reads CASSIKQGNYGYTF. Written as DNA, the CDR3 is TGTGCCAGTAGTATTAAACAGGGTAATTATGGCTACACCTTC.

The rearrangement uses TRBV30 and TRBJ2-2; perhaps TRBD2 as D (5 bases). The CDR3 is 14 residues long. The germline gives CDR1 GTSNPN, CDR2 SVGIG (reference sequence). The V and J ends lost 0 bases and 6 bases respectively, with 11 bases between them. For the CDR3, the DNA is TGTGCCTGGAGTGTATTACTCGGGGCCGGGGAGCTGTTTTTT. Protein product: CAWSVLLGAGELFF.